This entry concerns a single T cell receptor beta chain. Its antigen is still unknown. This record belongs to a study of cytomegalovirus exposure and HLA in healthy donors. Across the whole study: Later, an analysis reported that the 110 or so validation repertoires had used the same platform as the roughly 700 first-cohort repertoires. Study findings and constraints: Reports credit the classifier with highly specific, highly sensitive diagnosis of cytomegalovirus status. The authors listed 150 or so TCR beta chains as cytomegalovirus-associated.

The protocol was immunoSEQ multiplex PCR, while the TCRdb copy is restricted to in-frame clones and leaves out a portion. The sample holds fewer than 250,000 clones, 87% seen once. V was clipped by 2 bases and J by 1 base, with 5 bases between them. From germline, CDR1 is LNHDA and CDR2 SQIVND (reference sequence). The CDR3 length is 13 residues. It was the roughly 110-subject validation cohort, separate from the approximately 690-subject first cohort, to which the donors belonged. The source is a man between 18 and 35 years old in good health and CMV-seronegative. The sequenced material came from PBMCs. The chain uses TRBV19 and TRBJ1-1; D is uncertain. The DNA of the CDR3 is TGTGCCAGTAGTATATACGGGAACACTGAAGCTTTCTTT. It codes for CASSIYGNTEAFF.